Below, 25 T cell receptor beta chains from the same sample are listed, as sequenced in a study of cytomegalovirus exposure and HLA in healthy donors. Method: immunoSEQ multiplex PCR; TCRdb's copy keeps in-frame clones and lacks some. The table lists some 250,000 clones, around 90% of them singletons. The sequenced material came from PBMCs. Receptors were obtained from a young woman in good health and CMV-seronegative.

This clone showed up just once. The rearrangement joins TRBV9 to TRBJ1-2; unclear D gene. The germline V gene encodes CDR1 SGDLS and CDR2 YYNGEE. The CDR3 covers 18 residues. Trimming removed 0 bases at V and 0 bases at J, with 18 bases between. The CDR3 is CASSVAPNNLGTNYGYTF. The CDR3 region has the DNA TGTGCCAGCAGCGTAGCCCCAAATAACCTTGGCACTAACTATGGCTACACCTTC.

The count of this clone is one. This chain links TRBV28 with TRBJ2-1, with D perhaps matching TRBD1 (6 bases). CDR1 and CDR2 (germline): MDHEN, SYDVKM. This CDR3 comprises 16 residues. Trimming cost V 1 base and J 3 bases, with 13 bases left between them. The CDR3 coding sequence is TGTGCCAGCAGTTTATTTTCGGACAGAGTCTACAATGAGCAGTTCTTC. Protein sequence: CASSLFSDRVYNEQFF.

The V and J genes are TRBV7-6 and TRBJ2-5; 8 bases are a match to TRBD2. V shed 3 bases and J 3 bases; nucleotides not matched to a gene: 3. Looked up from germline, CDR1 is SGHVS and CDR2 is FNYEAQ. The CDR3 is 14 amino acids. CDR3 in DNA: TGTGCCAGCAGCTTGGCGGGGGGTAAAGAGACCCAGTACTTC. Translating it yields CASSLAGGKETQYF.

The sample holds one count of this clone. This chain uses TRBV7-8 with TRBJ1-2; 9 nucleotides agree with TRBD1. This CDR3 contains 19 residues. Germline loops: CDR1 SGHVS, CDR2 FQNEAQ. V shed 5 bases and J 8 bases; nucleotides not matched to a gene: 24. This CDR3 reads CASSVEKPPDRGSGGGYTF. CDR3 DNA sequence: TGTGCCAGCAGCGTAGAAAAGCCACCGGACAGGGGCTCTGGAGGGGGCTACACCTTC.

This chain joins TRBV9 and TRBJ2-7; D possibly corresponds to TRBD1 (6 bases). CDR1 SGDLS and CDR2 YYNGEE come from the germline V gene. The CDR3 has 14 amino acids. Between the trimmed V and J ends, which lost 4 bases and 3 bases, there was a span of 14 bases. The DNA for the CDR3 is TGTGCCAGCAGCTCGGCCCCAGGGGACTACGAGCAGTACTTC. Its protein product is CASSSAPGDYEQYF.

This clone was seen more than once but under ten times. CDR3 loop: CASSPWTGPNTEAFF. In DNA form, the CDR3 reads TGTGCCAGTAGTCCGTGGACAGGGCCGAACACTGAAGCTTTCTTT. The chain carries TRBV19 and TRBJ1-1; 8 bases align to TRBD1. Germline V lookup: CDR1 LNHDA, CDR2 SQIVND (reference sequence). The CDR3 extends over 15 amino acids. The J segment lost 1 base and the V segment lost 5 bases, leaving 6 bases of the junction unmatched.

The chain joins TRBV30 to TRBJ1-1; D is perhaps TRBD1 (5 bases). Between the trimmed V and J ends, which lost 4 bases and 1 base, there was a span of 19 bases. The CDR3 is 16 residues long. Germline V lookup: CDR1 GTSNPN, CDR2 SVGIG (reference sequence). CDR3 loop: CAWNNGGFGTNTEAFF. The CDR3 coding sequence is TGTGCCTGGAACAACGGGGGGTTCGGCACGAACACTGAAGCTTTCTTT.

A few counts support this clone. The CDR3 bases are TGTGCCAGCAGCGAGACGACAGGGGTGGATCAGCCCCAGCATTTT. It is translated as CASSETTGVDQPQHF. V and J are TRBV6-5 and TRBJ1-5; 8 nucleotides agree with TRBD1. CDR3 length: 15 residues. Germline values: CDR1 MNHEY, CDR2 SVGAGI. Trimming removed 6 bases from V and 5 bases from J; junction bases left unmatched: 9.

This rearrangement joins TRBV7-9 to TRBJ2-7, with a weak D call TRBD1 (6 bases). The CDR3 is 13 residues long. Germline CDR1 and CDR2: SEHNR and FQNEAQ (reference sequence). Trimming left V 5 bases short and J 3 bases short, with 11 bases between. The CDR3 reads CASSVRDNYEQYV. CDR3 sequence (DNA): TGTGCCAGCAGCGTCCGGGACAACTACGAGCAGTACGTC.

CDR3 DNA: TGTGCCACTGACAGGGGAGAGACCGGGGAGCTGTTTTTT. The encoded protein is CATDRGETGELFF. This chain joins TRBV10-3 and TRBJ2-2; 8 bases fit TRBD1. The CDR3 contains 13 residues. J gave up 5 bases and V 10 bases, and 6 bases lay outside the gene matches. Germline CDR1 and CDR2: ENHRY and SYGVKD.

This chain joins TRBV5-1 and TRBJ1-4, with D perhaps matching TRBD1 (6 bases). The CDR3 is 17 amino acids. CDR1 and CDR2 (germline): SGHRS, YFSETQ. V lost 2 bases and J lost 2, with 16 bases in between. CDR3 amino acids: CASSFSGRQGTNEKLFF. Written as DNA, the CDR3 is TGCGCCAGCAGCTTTTCGGGAAGGCAGGGGACTAATGAAAAACTGTTTTTT.

CDR3 DNA sequence: TGTGCCAGCAGTTACAGGGACAGGGGTTTGGATGGCTACACCTTC. It codes for CASSYRDRGLDGYTF. V gene TRBV6-5 combines with J gene TRBJ1-2, with 10 bases aligning to TRBD1. The CDR3 runs to 15 residues. Germline V lookup: CDR1 MNHEY, CDR2 SVGAGI. Losses at the gene ends were 2 bases for V and 6 bases for J; bases not matched to a gene: 6.

The chain joins TRBV28 to TRBJ1-2; 7 nucleotides line up with TRBD1. V was clipped by 1 base and J by 2 bases; unmatched bases: 10. Germline CDR1 reads MDHEN; CDR2 reads SYDVKM. This CDR3 spans 17 amino acids. CDR3 region: CASSLFGPGGSNYGYTF. Here the CDR3 DNA reads TGTGCCAGCAGTTTATTCGGTCCAGGGGGATCCAACTATGGCTACACCTTC.

The chain is built from TRBV7-6 and TRBJ2-1; 10 nucleotides agree with TRBD2. The CDR3 is made up of 18 amino acids. V dropped 5 bases and J dropped 0; count of bases not matched to a gene: 10. Germline-derived CDR1 and CDR2 are SGHVS and FNYEAQ. This CDR3 reads CASSNTLAGNSSYNEQFF. DNA for the CDR3: TGTGCCAGCAGCAACACACTAGCGGGGAATTCCTCCTACAATGAGCAGTTCTTC.

The chain recombines TRBV30 with TRBJ2-1; tentatively, D is TRBD2 (5 bases). This CDR3 is 18 amino acids long. Deletions cut 3 bases from V and 0 bases from J, with 21 bases between. Germline loops: CDR1 GTSNPN, CDR2 SVGIG (reference sequence). The CDR3 coding sequence is TGTGCCTGGAGGCAGAGCTTTAGAGCAACTAGCTCCTACAATGAGCAGTTCTTC. Translation: CAWRQSFRATSSYNEQFF. Using reference TRBV30 and TRBJ2-1 for the parts outside the CDR3, the full variable domain is SQTIHQWPATLVQPVGSPLSLECTVEGTSNPNLYWYRQAAGRGLQLLFYSVGIGQISSEVPQNLSASRPQDRQFILSSKKLLLSDSGFYLCAWRQSFRATSSYNEQFFGPGTRLTVL.

The rearrangement joins TRBV30 to TRBJ1-6; D unresolved. V was trimmed by 0 bases and J by 4 bases, leaving 13 bases between them. CDR1 and CDR2 from the germline V gene are GTSNPN and SVGIG (reference sequence). The CDR3 spans 16 residues. The CDR3 region has the DNA TGTGCCTGGAGTGTAGGCTCCGCGGGTTATAATTCACCCCTCCACTTT. Its protein product is CAWSVGSAGYNSPLHF.

V usage is TRBV15 and J usage is TRBJ2-5; perhaps TRBD1 as D (6 bases). Trimming took off 1 base at V and 4 bases at J, with 10 bases between the two ends. Germline CDR1 is LNHNV and CDR2 is YYDKDF (reference sequence). The CDR3 has 14 residues. In DNA form, the CDR3 reads TGTGCCACCAGCAGAGGGGGACACCCAGAGACCCAGTACTTC. It yields the protein CATSRGGHPETQYF.

This chain joins TRBV6-6 and TRBJ1-5; D uncertain. The V and J ends lost 6 bases and 7 bases respectively, with 16 bases between them. Germline CDR1 reads MNHNY; CDR2 reads SVGAGI (reference sequence). The CDR3 length is 14 residues. The CDR3 sequence: CASRLARIDQPQHF. DNA for the CDR3: TGTGCCAGCAGGCTAGCTCGCATCGACCAGCCCCAGCATTTT.

V and J are TRBV6-6 and TRBJ2-5; 8 bases fit TRBD2. V lost 7 bases and J lost 5; bases outside the gene matches: 6. In germline, CDR1 is MNHNY, CDR2 SVGAGI (reference sequence). This CDR3 region has 13 residues. The CDR3: CASTGGPYETQYF. The CDR3 nucleotides read TGTGCCAGCACGGGGGGGCCGTATGAGACCCAGTACTTC.

The rearrangement joins TRBV6-5 to TRBJ1-4; D is perhaps TRBD1 (6 bases). The germline V and J ends were trimmed by 5 bases and 8 bases, with 18 bases remaining between them. Per germline, CDR1 MNHEY and CDR2 SVGAGI. The CDR3 length is 15 residues. CDR3 loop: CASSLHGTGGEKLFF. DNA for the CDR3: TGTGCCAGCAGTCTACACGGTACTGGGGGCGAAAAACTGTTTTTT.

This chain links TRBV6-1 with TRBJ2-1; no clear D gene. V lost 1 base, J lost 0 bases, and 10 bases lay in between. This CDR3 region has 16 residues. CDR1 and CDR2 from the germline V gene are MNHNS and SASEGT. The CDR3 is CASSEELSYSYNEQFF. The CDR3, as DNA: TGTGCCAGCAGTGAAGAGTTGAGCTACTCCTACAATGAGCAGTTCTTC.

In this sample, this clone turned up a few times. The V call is TRBV19, the J call TRBJ1-6, with TRBD1 matching 8 bases. The V segment lost 2 bases and the J segment 9 bases; nucleotides outside the gene matches: 15. Germline V CDR1 and CDR2: LNHDA, SQIVND (reference sequence). The CDR3 sequence is 18 residues long. CDR3 region: CASSIWTRTGLSPSPLHF. DNA of the CDR3: TGTGCCAGTAGTATATGGACTCGGACAGGGTTATCTCCTTCACCCCTCCACTTT.

The gene calls are TRBV23-1 and TRBJ1-6, with D possibly being TRBD1 (5 bases). TRBV23-1 carries the ORF label, with uncertain function. Trimming shortened V by 0 bases and J by 0 bases, and 18 bases separated the two germline ends. This CDR3 comprises 20 residues. CDR3 in DNA: TGCGCCAGCAGTCAATCCAGACAAGGGGAAAGCTGCTCCTATAATTCACCCCTCCACTTT. Translated, it gives CASSQSRQGESCSYNSPLHF.

The rearrangement uses TRBV6-5 and TRBJ1-1; no firm D call. Deletions cut 0 bases from V and 1 base from J, with 12 bases between. Germline CDR1 is MNHEY and CDR2 is SVGAGI. The CDR3 sequence is 16 residues long. CDR3 sequence (DNA): TGTGCCAGCAGTTACTCGAGAGGAACCCAGAACACTGAAGCTTTCTTT. Amino acid sequence: CASSYSRGTQNTEAFF.

The V gene is TRBV30, the J gene TRBJ2-5, with TRBD2 matching 11 bases. The CDR3 runs to 14 residues. Germline values: CDR1 GTSNPN, CDR2 SVGIG (reference sequence). J was trimmed by 4 bases and V by 2 bases; bases with no gene match: 3. CDR3 in DNA: TGTGCCTGGAGTATCACTAGCGGGGGAGAGACCCAGTACTTC. Translated, it gives CAWSITSGGETQYF.